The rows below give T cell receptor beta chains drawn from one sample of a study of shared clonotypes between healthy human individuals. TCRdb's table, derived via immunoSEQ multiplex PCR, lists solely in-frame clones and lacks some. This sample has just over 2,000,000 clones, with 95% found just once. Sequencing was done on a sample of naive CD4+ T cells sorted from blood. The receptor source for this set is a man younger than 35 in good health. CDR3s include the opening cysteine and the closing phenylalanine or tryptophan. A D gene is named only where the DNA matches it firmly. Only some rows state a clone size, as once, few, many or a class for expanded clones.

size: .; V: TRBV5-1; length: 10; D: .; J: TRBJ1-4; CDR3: CASSPCELFF
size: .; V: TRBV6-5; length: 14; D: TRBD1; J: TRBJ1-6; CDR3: CASRDSSYNSPLHF
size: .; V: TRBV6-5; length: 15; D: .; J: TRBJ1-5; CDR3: CASSSTGGSNQPQHF
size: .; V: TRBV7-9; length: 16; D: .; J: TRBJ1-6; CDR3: CASSPQGRTYNSPLHF
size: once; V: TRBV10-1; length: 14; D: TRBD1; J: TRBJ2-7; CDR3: CASSQRTGSYEQYF
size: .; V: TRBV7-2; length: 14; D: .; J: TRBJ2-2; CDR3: CASSLGGKSGELFF
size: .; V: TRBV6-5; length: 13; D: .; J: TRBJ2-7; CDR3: CASSLGLRHEQYF
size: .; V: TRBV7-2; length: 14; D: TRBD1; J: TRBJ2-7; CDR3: CASSTGGALGEQYF
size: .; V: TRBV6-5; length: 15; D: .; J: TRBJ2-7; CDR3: CASSNSGVRAYEQYF
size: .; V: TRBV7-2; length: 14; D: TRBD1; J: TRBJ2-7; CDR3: CASSVDRGQYEQYF
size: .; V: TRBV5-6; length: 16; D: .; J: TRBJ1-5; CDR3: CASSLGQIYSNQPQHF
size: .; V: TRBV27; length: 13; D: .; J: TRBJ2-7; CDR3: CASSFLGTQVQYF
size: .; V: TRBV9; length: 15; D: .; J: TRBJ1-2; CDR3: CASSVHWGGHYGYTF
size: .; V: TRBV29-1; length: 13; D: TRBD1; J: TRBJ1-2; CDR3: CSVGVGQGNGYTF
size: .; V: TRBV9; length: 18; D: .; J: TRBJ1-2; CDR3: CASSVGLVAPGANYGYTF
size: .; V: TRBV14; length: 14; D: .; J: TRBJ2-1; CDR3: CASSPPPGYNEQFF
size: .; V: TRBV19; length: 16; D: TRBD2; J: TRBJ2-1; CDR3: CASSIRTSGYYNEQFF
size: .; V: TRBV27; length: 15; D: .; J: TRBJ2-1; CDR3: CASSFLQGSYNEQFF
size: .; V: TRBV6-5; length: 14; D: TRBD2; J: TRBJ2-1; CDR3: CASSRTSVMNEQFF
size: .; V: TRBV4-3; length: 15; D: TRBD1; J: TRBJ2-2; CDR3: CASSQPGQGLGELFF
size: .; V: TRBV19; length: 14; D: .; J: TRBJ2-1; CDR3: CASSIEEEHHEQFF
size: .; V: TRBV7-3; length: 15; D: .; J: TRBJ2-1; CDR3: CASSLNQGLYNEQFF
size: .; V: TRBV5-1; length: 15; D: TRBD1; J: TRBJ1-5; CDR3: CASRAGTEVNQPQHF
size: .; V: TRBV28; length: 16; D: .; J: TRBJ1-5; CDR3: CASTSPRGARDQPQHF
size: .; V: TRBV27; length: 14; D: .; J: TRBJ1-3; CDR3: CASRSGSSGNTIYF
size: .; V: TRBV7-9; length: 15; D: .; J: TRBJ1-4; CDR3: CASSFLFATNEKLFF
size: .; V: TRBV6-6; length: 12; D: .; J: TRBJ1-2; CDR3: CASTSGLHGYTF
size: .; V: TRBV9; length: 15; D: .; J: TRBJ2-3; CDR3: CASSKGNGNTDTQYF
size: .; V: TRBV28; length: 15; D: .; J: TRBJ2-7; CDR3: CASSLAGGDSYEQYF
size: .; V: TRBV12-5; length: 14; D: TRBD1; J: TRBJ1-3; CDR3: CASGPRQGRNTIYF
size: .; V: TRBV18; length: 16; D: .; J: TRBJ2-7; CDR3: CASSRRDGPSSYEQYF
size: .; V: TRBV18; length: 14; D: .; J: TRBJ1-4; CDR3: CASSPQSADEKLFF
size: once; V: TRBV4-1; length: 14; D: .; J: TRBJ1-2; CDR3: CASSQDAGIYGYTF
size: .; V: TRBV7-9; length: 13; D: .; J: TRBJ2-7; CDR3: CASSLESRDEQYF
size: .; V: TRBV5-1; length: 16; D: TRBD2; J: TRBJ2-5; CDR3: CASSLAPLGRQETQYF
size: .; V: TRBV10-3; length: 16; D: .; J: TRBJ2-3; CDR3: CAISESGTRNTDTQYF
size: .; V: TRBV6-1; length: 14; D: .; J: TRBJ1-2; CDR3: CASSVNPGSDGYTF
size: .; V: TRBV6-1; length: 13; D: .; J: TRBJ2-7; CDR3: CASRTGVAYEQYF
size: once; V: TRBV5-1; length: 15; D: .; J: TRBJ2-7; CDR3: CASSLGAGIRYEQYF
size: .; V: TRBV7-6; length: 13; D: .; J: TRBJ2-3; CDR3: CASSLALSDTQYF
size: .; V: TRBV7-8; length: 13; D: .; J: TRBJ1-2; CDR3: CASSPKTDYGYTF
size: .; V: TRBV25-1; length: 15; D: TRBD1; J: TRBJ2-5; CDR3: CASNPGTALQETQYF
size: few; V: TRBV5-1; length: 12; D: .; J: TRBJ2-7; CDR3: CASSLEPYEQYF
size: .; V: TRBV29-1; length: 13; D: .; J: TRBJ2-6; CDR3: CTDRVSGANVLTF
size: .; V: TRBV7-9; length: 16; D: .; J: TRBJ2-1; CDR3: CASSSQPGLTYNEQFF
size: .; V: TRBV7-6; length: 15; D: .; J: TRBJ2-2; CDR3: CASSQSDSNTGELFF
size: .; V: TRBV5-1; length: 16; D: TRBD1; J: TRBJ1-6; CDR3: CASSYRPGQGNSPLHF
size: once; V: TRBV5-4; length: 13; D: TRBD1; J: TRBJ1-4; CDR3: CASSWTGEEKLFF